This is a list of T cell receptor beta chains from one sample in a study of control samples from healthy donors and cancer patients. The method was immunoSEQ multiplex PCR; TCRdb's version includes in-frame clones alone and lacks a portion of them. Of 170,000 or so clones listed, approximately 92% are singletons. Sequencing was performed on blood. The receptors originated from a man aged 18 to 35 in good health. Both conserved end residues are part of each CDR3. D genes are given only for firm matches. Size is stated for part of the rows, as once, few or many counts, or as a class when the clone is expanded.

TRBV5-4,.,.,TRBJ2-3,CATTSRTNPSTDTQYF,TGTGCCACAACCTCTCGGACTAACCCCAGCACAGATACGCAGTATTTT
TRBV4-1,.,TRBD2,TRBJ2-1,CASSSGGGHSWNEQFF,TGCGCCAGCAGCTCTGGCGGGGGGCATAGCTGGAATGAGCAGTTCTTC
TRBV6-5,.,.,TRBJ2-2,CASSMNTGELFF,TGTGCCAGCAGCATGAACACCGGGGAGCTGTTTTTT
TRBV7-9,.,TRBD1,TRBJ1-3,CASSFSPGGLSGNTIYF,TGTGCCAGCAGCTTCTCGCCAGGGGGACTGAGCGGAAACACCATATATTTT
TRBV9,.,.,TRBJ2-7,CASSVGASPNSYEQYF,TGTGCCAGCAGCGTAGGAGCTTCCCCCAATTCCTACGAGCAGTACTTC
TRBV3-1/TRBV3-2,.,.,TRBJ1-1,CASSQGVLTEAFF,TGTGCCAGCAGCCAAGGGGTTCTGACTGAAGCTTTCTTT
TRBV27,many,.,TRBJ2-6,CASSNIGGAGANVLTF,TGTGCCAGCAGCAACATCGGTGGGGCTGGGGCCAACGTCCTGACTTTC
TRBV27,.,TRBD2,TRBJ2-3,CASRPSGGTDTQYF,TGTGCCAGCAGGCCTAGCGGGGGCACAGATACGCAGTATTTT
TRBV6-1,.,.,TRBJ2-3,CASSEDRFAQYF,TGTGCCAGCAGTGAGGACCGTTTCGCGCAGTATTTT
TRBV10-3,.,TRBD1,TRBJ1-3,CAISQGVTGNTIYF,TGTGCCATCAGCCAGGGGGTTACTGGAAACACCATATATTTT
TRBV27,once,.,TRBJ2-7,CASSFGTANQQYF,TGTGCCAGCAGTTTTGGGACGGCTAACCAGCAGTACTTC
TRBV28,few,.,TRBJ1-5,CASRFDRLNQPQHF,TGTGCCAGCAGATTTGACAGGTTGAATCAGCCCCAGCATTTT
TRBV10-3,.,TRBD1,TRBJ1-5,CAISQDRESNQPQHF,TGTGCCATCAGCCAGGACAGGGAAAGCAATCAGCCCCAGCATTTT
TRBV3-1/TRBV3-2,once,TRBD1,TRBJ1-2,CASSRGQGGYTF,TGTGCCAGCAGCCGCGGACAGGGCGGCTACACCTTC
TRBV5-1,.,TRBD1,TRBJ1-1,CASSPGTGPGLTEAFF,TGCGCCAGCAGCCCCGGGACAGGGCCAGGACTCACTGAAGCTTTCTTT
TRBV7-9,.,.,TRBJ2-2,CASSLVSGYAGELFF,TGTGCCAGCAGCTTAGTTTCAGGGTATGCCGGGGAGCTGTTTTTT
TRBV24-1,.,.,TRBJ2-5,CATSDFGTQYF,TGTGCCACCAGTGATTTTGGGACCCAGTACTTC
TRBV6-5,.,TRBD2,TRBJ2-7,CASERGDSYEQYF,TGTGCCAGCGAGCGGGGGGACTCCTACGAGCAGTACTTC
TRBV5-4,once,.,TRBJ2-7,CASSLGAGDGEQYF,TGTGCCAGCAGCTTGGGGGCAGGGGACGGCGAGCAGTACTTC
TRBV2,.,.,TRBJ1-6,CATGPHGPLHF,TGTGCCACTGGACCGCACGGGCCCCTCCACTTT
TRBV6-1,.,.,TRBJ1-2,CASSELRGNYGYTF,TGTGCCAGCAGTGAATTGAGGGGTAACTATGGCTACACCTTC
TRBV19,.,.,TRBJ1-2,CASSIELGTYGYTF,TGTGCCAGTAGTATAGAACTGGGCACCTATGGCTACACCTTC
TRBV2,.,TRBD1,TRBJ2-2,CASSFLTGGHGELFF,TGTGCCAGCAGTTTCCTAACAGGGGGCCACGGGGAGCTGTTTTTT
TRBV6-5,.,.,TRBJ1-3,CASSRGPGNTIYF,TGTGCCAGCAGTCGGGGGCCTGGAAACACCATATATTTT
TRBV7-3,.,TRBD1,TRBJ1-6,CASSLGTGPSPLHF,TGTGCCAGCAGCCTCGGGACAGGTCCCTCACCCCTCCACTTT
TRBV12-5,few,.,TRBJ2-4,CASGPGMGGSGKNIQYF,TGTGCTAGTGGTCCGGGAATGGGGGGAAGTGGCAAAAACATTCAGTACTTC
TRBV11-2,.,.,TRBJ1-1,CASSLGGRGTEAFF,TGTGCCAGCAGCTTAGGAGGGAGGGGCACTGAAGCTTTCTTT
TRBV9,.,.,TRBJ1-2,CASSGLGGISYGYTF,TGTGCCAGCAGCGGACTAGGGGGGATTTCCTATGGCTACACCTTC
TRBV11-2,once,TRBD1,TRBJ2-2,CASSPQTGDANTGELFF,TGTGCCAGCAGCCCTCAGACAGGGGATGCGAACACCGGGGAGCTGTTTTTT
TRBV3-1/TRBV3-2,.,TRBD1,TRBJ1-5,CATYHRGRANQPQHF,TGTGCCACCTACCACAGGGGAAGGGCGAATCAGCCCCAGCATTTT
TRBV25-1,.,.,TRBJ2-3,CASSVADTQYF,TGTGCCAGCAGTGTGGCAGATACGCAGTATTTT
TRBV18,.,TRBD2,TRBJ2-5,CASSPQRGQETQYF,TGTGCCAGCTCACCACAGCGGGGCCAAGAGACCCAGTACTTC
TRBV6-5,few,.,TRBJ2-2,CASHGTANTGELFF,TGTGCCAGCCATGGAACAGCAAACACCGGGGAGCTGTTTTTT
TRBV24-1,once,.,TRBJ2-2,CATSQAGELFF,TGTGCCACCTCCCAGGCCGGGGAGCTGTTTTTT
TRBV28,.,.,TRBJ2-5,CASSSIGGHQETQYF,TGTGCCAGCAGTTCCATCGGGGGGCACCAAGAGACCCAGTACTTC
TRBV27,.,TRBD1,TRBJ1-3,CASSLTRQGSSGNTIYF,TGTGCCAGCAGTTTAACCCGACAGGGGAGCTCTGGAAACACCATATATTTT
TRBV7-8,.,.,TRBJ2-3,CASSHSKSTDTQYF,TGTGCCAGCAGCCACAGTAAGAGCACAGATACGCAGTATTTT
TRBV5-8,once,.,TRBJ1-5,CASSLRGLGNQPQHF,TGTGCCAGCAGCTTGCGCGGGTTAGGAAATCAGCCCCAGCATTTT
TRBV9,.,.,TRBJ2-3,CASSVGRTTSSTDTQYF,TGTGCCAGCAGCGTTGGGAGAACAACCTCTAGCACAGATACGCAGTATTTT
TRBV2,.,TRBD1,TRBJ1-2,CASRHRLGQGSYGYTF,TGTGCCAGCAGACACCGCTTGGGACAGGGCTCATATGGCTACACCTTC
TRBV4-1,once,TRBD2,TRBJ2-5,CASSQLAGYQETQYF,TGCGCCAGCAGCCAGCTAGCGGGGTACCAAGAGACCCAGTACTTC
TRBV3-1/TRBV3-2,.,.,TRBJ2-3,CASSQGGSSTDTQYF,TGTGCCAGCAGCCAAGGAGGGTCTAGCACAGATACGCAGTATTTT
TRBV6-1,.,.,TRBJ2-5,CASSESGAQETQYF,TGTGCCAGCAGTGAATCGGGGGCCCAAGAGACCCAGTACTTC
TRBV25-1,.,TRBD1,TRBJ2-2,CASSPAGGIAGELFF,TGTGCCAGCAGTCCTGCAGGGGGTATCGCCGGGGAGCTGTTTTTT
TRBV9,.,TRBD2,TRBJ2-3,CASSVEAGGPDTQYF,TGTGCCAGCAGCGTAGAGGCGGGGGGACCAGATACGCAGTATTTT
TRBV5-1,.,TRBD1,TRBJ1-6,CASSIRPGTGVGSPLHF,TGCGCCAGCAGCATTCGTCCCGGGACAGGGGTCGGGTCACCCCTCCACTTT
TRBV6-2/TRBV6-3,.,.,TRBJ2-3,CASRRSKLTDTQYF,TGTGCCAGCCGCCGCAGTAAACTCACAGATACGCAGTATTTT
TRBV7-2,.,.,TRBJ1-4,CASSLDAGPTREKLFF,TGTGCCAGCAGCTTAGACGCAGGGCCCACAAGGGAAAAACTGTTTTTT
TRBV4-2,.,.,TRBJ1-3,CASSQDPPRVRSGNTIYF,TGTGCCAGCAGCCAAGATCCCCCCAGGGTCAGGTCCGGAAACACCATATATTTT